This T cell receptor (beta chain) was identified during a study of patients and donors after allogeneic stem cell transplantation. Ten or more counts support this clonotype. One entry per CDR3 protein results from TCRdb running MiXCR on the RT-PCR reads. The sample lists about 410,000 distinct CDR3 sequences; under 20% were seen once. The CDR3 is 13 amino acids. Deletions cut 1 base from V and 5 bases from J, with 9 bases between. Germline-derived CDR1 and CDR2 are DFQATT and SNEGSKA (reference sequence). The receptor's source is a human donor who was either an allogeneic HSCT recipient or a stem cell or donor lymphocyte infusion donor (not recorded which). It is not recorded whose cells these are; they may come from a transplant donor. The source material was blood, either unsorted or a sorted T cell fraction (not recorded which). The chain is built from TRBV20-1 and TRBJ2-1; D is undetermined. The CDR3 region is CSARVVVNNEQFF. DNA of the CDR3: TGCAGTGCTAGAGTAGTCGTTAACAATGAGCAGTTCTTC.